These T cell receptor beta chains were read from a single sample in a study of blood T cell repertoires in COVID-19. Here immunoSEQ multiplex PCR was the method, and the copy in TCRdb shows in-frame clones only, minus some. The sample includes tens of thousands of clones, around 70% seen only once; the top ten take more than 11%. Sequenced input: peripheral blood. These receptors were obtained from a woman in her 70s with acute or convalescent COVID-19. Both conserved end residues are part of each CDR3. A D gene is named only where the DNA matches it firmly. Part of the rows lack a size; the others show once, few, many or a class for expanded clones.

length	D	V	J	size	CDR3	DNA
13	-	TRBV19	TRBJ1-2	-	CASSLRGDYGYTF	TGTGCCAGTAGTCTCAGGGGTGACTATGGCTACACCTTC
13	-	TRBV20-1	TRBJ1-1	-	CSASGQSHTEAFF	TGCAGTGCTAGTGGTCAGTCGCACACTGAAGCTTTCTTT
13	TRBD1	TRBV19	TRBJ1-6	-	CASSSAGGRPLHF	TGTGCCAGTAGTAGTGCAGGGGGTCGGCCCCTCCACTTT
16	-	TRBV7-9	TRBJ2-3	-	CASSLRGGREDDTQYF	TGTGCCAGCAGCTTACGAGGCGGAAGGGAGGATGATACGCAGTATTTT
12	-	TRBV7-9	TRBJ1-5	-	CASSQGQQPQHF	TGTGCCAGCAGCCAAGGACAACAGCCCCAGCATTTT
14	-	TRBV6-5	TRBJ2-7	-	CASRSPGNVYEQYF	TGTGCCAGCAGAAGCCCAGGGAATGTCTACGAGCAGTACTTC
14	-	TRBV5-8	TRBJ2-2	-	CASRWRGITGELFF	TGTGCCAGCAGGTGGAGGGGAATCACCGGGGAGCTGTTTTTT
16	-	TRBV7-2	TRBJ1-1	-	CASSPREGRWNTEAFF	TGTGCCAGCAGCCCCCGGGAGGGGCGTTGGAACACTGAAGCTTTCTTT
11	-	TRBV19	TRBJ1-1	-	CASGFRTEAFF	TGTGCCAGCGGGTTTAGGACTGAAGCTTTCTTT
14	TRBD1	TRBV19	TRBJ2-2	-	CASTQGAFTGELFF	TGTGCCAGTACCCAGGGGGCTTTTACCGGGGAGCTGTTTTTT
19	-	TRBV5-1	TRBJ2-7	-	CASSFNRGQAREVSYEQYF	TGCGCCAGCAGCTTTAATAGGGGTCAGGCAAGGGAAGTATCCTACGAGCAGTACTTC
14	-	TRBV6-2/TRBV6-3	TRBJ2-5	-	CASSYGTTQETQYF	TGTGCCAGCAGTTACGGTACTACTCAAGAGACCCAGTACTTC
15	TRBD1	TRBV5-1	TRBJ2-2	-	CASSPGQGRTGELFF	TGCGCCAGCAGCCCGGGACAGGGGAGGACCGGGGAGCTGTTTTTT
16	TRBD1	TRBV7-9	TRBJ1-5	few	CASSLTGQGSTQPQHF	TGTGCCAGCAGCTTAACGGGACAGGGGAGTACTCAGCCCCAGCATTTT
14	TRBD1	TRBV12-5	TRBJ1-5	-	CASGSQGLGQPQHF	TGTGCTAGTGGCTCACAGGGGTTGGGGCAGCCCCAGCATTTT
13	-	TRBV6-5	TRBJ1-1	few	CASKLTGNTEAFF	TGTGCCAGCAAACTGACAGGTAACACTGAAGCTTTCTTT
14	TRBD2	TRBV5-1	TRBJ2-7	once	CASSSGGVTYEQYF	TGCGCCAGCAGCTCCGGGGGGGTGACCTACGAGCAGTACTTC
14	TRBD1	TRBV10-2	TRBJ1-4	-	CASSGQGGNEKLFF	TGCGCCAGCAGTGGACAGGGCGGTAATGAAAAACTGTTTTTT
13	-	TRBV19	TRBJ1-5	-	CASSMVNGEPQHF	TGTGCCAGTAGTATGGTCAACGGGGAGCCCCAGCATTTT
15	-	TRBV18	TRBJ1-1	medium-sized	CASSPLWQENTEAFF	TGTGCCAGCTCACCATTATGGCAGGAGAACACTGAAGCTTTCTTT
17	TRBD1	TRBV3-1/TRBV3-2	TRBJ1-3	-	CASSQGTGWHSGNTIYF	TGTGCCAGCAGCCAAGGGACAGGTTGGCACTCTGGAAACACCATATATTTT
11	-	TRBV6-2/TRBV6-3	TRBJ2-1	few	CASSQYGEQFF	TGTGCCAGCAGTCAATACGGGGAGCAGTTCTTC
14	-	TRBV19	TRBJ2-4	-	CASRPGGPQNIQYF	TGTGCCAGTAGGCCCGGGGGACCCCAAAACATTCAGTACTTC
13	-	TRBV29-1	TRBJ1-6	-	CSVVDNINSPLHF	TGCAGCGTGGTGGACAACATTAATTCACCCCTCCACTTT
14	-	TRBV6-6	TRBJ2-7	-	CASSSQVGQDEQYF	TGTGCCAGCAGTAGCCAGGTGGGGCAGGACGAGCAGTACTTC
13	-	TRBV7-3	TRBJ1-2	few	CASSPEAAGGYTF	TGTGCCAGCAGCCCAGAGGCTGCTGGTGGCTACACCTTC
15	-	TRBV5-1	TRBJ1-6	-	CASSLSQNYNSPLHF	TGCGCCAGCAGCTTGTCACAGAACTATAATTCACCCCTCCACTTT
17	-	TRBV4-1	TRBJ1-2	-	CASSQDLGTALFYGYTF	TGCGCCAGCAGCCAAGATTTAGGAACAGCCCTTTTTTATGGCTACACCTTC
10	-	TRBV20-1	TRBJ2-3	few	CSANGVTQYF	TGCAGTGCTAACGGGGTCACGCAGTATTTT
13	-	TRBV19	TRBJ1-4	-	CASSNQPGQSLFF	TGTGCCAGTAGTAATCAACCAGGACAGAGTCTGTTTTTT
13	-	TRBV5-6	TRBJ1-2	-	CASSSLDQIRPTF	TGTGCCAGCAGCTCGCTAGACCAAATCCGGCCCACCTTC
14	-	TRBV9	TRBJ2-3	-	CASSVGPPGNTQYF	TGTGCCAGCAGCGTAGGGCCCCCGGGTAATACGCAGTATTTT
12	-	TRBV29-1	TRBJ1-3	-	CSVERSGNTIYF	TGCAGCGTTGAGCGATCTGGAAACACCATATATTTT
12	-	TRBV19	TRBJ1-1	once	CASRTQGREAFF	TGTGCCAGTAGAACCCAGGGGCGAGAAGCTTTCTTT
15	TRBD1	TRBV5-4	TRBJ1-6	once	CASSPGDRGPSPLHF	TGTGCCAGCAGCCCAGGAGACAGGGGACCTTCACCCCTCCACTTT
13	-	TRBV18	TRBJ1-3	-	CASSQNEGNTIYF	TGTGCCAGCTCACAAAACGAGGGAAACACCATATATTTT
13	-	TRBV19	TRBJ2-5	-	CATAGAGYGTQYF	TGTGCCACCGCGGGGGCAGGGTACGGGACCCAGTACTTC
15	-	TRBV6-5	TRBJ1-3	-	CASRSAGAGGNTIYF	TGTGCCAGCAGGTCGGCAGGGGCGGGTGGAAACACCATATATTTT
15	-	TRBV7-9	TRBJ1-5	many	CASSLGDTNNQPQHF	TGTGCCAGCAGCTTAGGGGACACAAACAATCAGCCCCAGCATTTT
12	-	TRBV5-1	TRBJ2-7	once	CASSSSGREQYF	TGCGCCAGCAGCTCATCAGGGCGCGAGCAGTACTTC
13	-	TRBV5-6	TRBJ1-5	-	CASSFYVNQPQHF	TGTGCCAGCAGCTTTTATGTCAATCAGCCCCAGCATTTT
15	-	TRBV7-9	TRBJ2-6	-	CASSLRVSGANVLTF	TGTGCCAGCAGCCTCAGGGTATCCGGGGCCAACGTCCTGACTTTC
15	-	TRBV9	TRBJ1-6	few	CASSVSPAGNSPLHF	TGTGCCAGCAGCGTCTCCCCCGCGGGTAATTCACCCCTCCACTTT
16	TRBD1	TRBV10-3	TRBJ1-3	-	CAISDLGQGAGNTIYF	TGTGCCATCAGTGATCTCGGACAGGGAGCAGGAAACACCATATATTTT
14	-	TRBV5-1	TRBJ1-3	-	CASSSFRDGNTIYF	TGCGCCAGCAGCTCTTTCAGGGATGGAAACACCATATATTTT
12	-	TRBV6-5	TRBJ2-1	-	CASSSGHKGQFF	TGTGCCAGCAGTTCCGGACATAAGGGTCAGTTCTTC
17	-	TRBV14	TRBJ1-2	-	CASSPRGGRAYSYGYTF	TGTGCCAGCAGCCCAAGGGGGGGCAGGGCGTACTCATATGGCTACACCTTC
14	-	TRBV30	TRBJ1-5	-	CAWSLGQGTQPQHF	TGTGCCTGGAGCCTCGGTCAGGGGACTCAGCCCCAGCATTTT
15	TRBD1	TRBV4-1	TRBJ2-3	-	CASSPPQGTGDTQYF	TGCGCCAGCAGCCCCCCCCAAGGGACAGGAGATACGCAGTATTTT
12	-	TRBV2	TRBJ1-2	few	CASREGGYGYTF	TGTGCCAGCAGGGAGGGCGGCTATGGCTACACCTTC
15	TRBD1	TRBV15	TRBJ1-1	-	CATNRGGTGNTEAFF	TGTGCCACCAACAGGGGAGGTACAGGGAACACTGAAGCTTTCTTT
15	TRBD1	TRBV11-3	TRBJ2-1	few	CASSLVTGGSNEQFF	TGTGCCAGCAGCTTGGTGACAGGGGGTTCGAATGAGCAGTTCTTC
16	-	TRBV5-4	TRBJ1-4	few	CASSLKLPSTNEKLFF	TGTGCCAGCAGCTTGAAGCTACCCTCAACTAATGAAAAACTGTTTTTT
15	TRBD1	TRBV7-9	TRBJ2-3	-	CASSSGQGRTDTQYF	TGTGCCAGCAGCTCCGGACAGGGACGCACAGATACGCAGTATTTT